These 15 T cell receptor beta chains share one sample of origin, sequenced in a study of blood T cells in healthy people across ages. Sample-barcoded 5' priming and a J-beta primer mix drove a second PCR of roughly 7 to 11 cycles. TCRdb itself ran the 5' RACE reads through MiXCR, one entry per CDR3 protein. The data show 550,000 to 650,000 distinct CDR3 sequences, about 26% seen once. Another study also made use of these data, one on T cells of mothers and their children.

What was sequenced was blood. The origin of the receptors is a boy aged 2-9 years in good health.

The CDR3 loop is CASSPATSGARSYEQYF. DNA of the CDR3: TGTGCCAGCAGCCCAGCGACTAGCGGGGCGCGCTCCTACGAGCAGTACTTC. The rearrangement uses TRBV7-9 and TRBJ2-5; the match to TRBD2 covers 11 bases. The J call is in doubt because the DNA end fits TRBJ2-7 better. The CDR3 has 17 amino acids. Germline loops: CDR1 SEHNR, CDR2 FQNEAQ (reference sequence).

The chain has TRBV5-1 and TRBJ2-2; no definite D call. This CDR3 is 16 amino acids long. The germline gives CDR1 SGHRS, CDR2 YFSETQ. V lost 0 bases, J lost 0 bases, and 9 bases lay in between. DNA for the CDR3: TGCGCCAGCAGCTTGGGGCAGCTGGCGAACACCGGGGAGCTGTTTTTT. This gives the protein CASSLGQLANTGELFF.

The V call is TRBV27, the J call TRBJ2-1, with D possibly TRBD1 on 6 matching bases. The CDR3 is 15 residues long. Trimming stripped 3 bases from V and 0 bases from J, with 9 bases between. Germline V gene sequence: CDR1 MNHEY, CDR2 SMNVEV (reference sequence). In DNA form, the CDR3 reads TGTGCCAGCAGTTTCGGACAGCCCTCCTACAATGAGCAGTTCTTC. Protein sequence: CASSFGQPSYNEQFF.

This clonotype was counted a few times. The V gene is TRBV27, the J gene TRBJ1-5; a possible D gene is TRBD1 (5 bases). The length of the CDR3 is 16 residues. V dropped 0 bases and J dropped 2 bases, with 11 bases sitting between them. CDR1 and CDR2 from the germline V gene are MNHEY and SMNVEV (reference sequence). This CDR3 is CASSLSGTERNQPQHF. DNA of the CDR3: TGTGCCAGCAGTTTATCGGGGACGGAGCGCAATCAGCCCCAGCATTTT.

This sequence joins TRBV20-1 and TRBJ2-7, with D tentatively TRBD1 (6 bases). With 3 bases removed from V and 0 bases from J, the gap between germline ends came to 9 bases. This CDR3 is 13 amino acids long. Germline values: CDR1 DFQATT, CDR2 SNEGSKA (reference sequence). CDR3 amino acids: CSARTGVSYEQYF. CDR3 nucleotide sequence: TGCAGTGCTAGGACAGGTGTCTCCTACGAGCAGTACTTC.

This clonotype was detected only a few times. This rearrangement joins TRBV5-6 to TRBJ2-3, with unresolved D. The CDR3 has 17 amino acids. V lost 3 bases to trimming and J lost 2 bases, with 19 bases between them. The germline V gene encodes CDR1 SGHDT and CDR2 YYEEEE. The DNA for the CDR3 is TGTGCCAGCAGCTCCCGTAGAGGTCAGGATCTCACAGATACGCAGTATTTT. It yields the protein CASSSRRGQDLTDTQYF.

Worth noting for this clonotype: At one end, the junction sequence differs from germline, possibly due to a read error. The chain combines TRBV9 with TRBJ1-1, with a weak D call TRBD1 (5 bases). Germline CDR1 is SGDLS and CDR2 is YYNGEE. This CDR3 contains 14 residues. In DNA, the CDR3 is TGTGCCAGCAGTGTAGGAGGGGAGACCACTGAAGCTTTCTTT. It codes for CASSVGGETTEAFF.

The rearrangement uses TRBV5-1 and TRBJ1-1, with 7 nucleotides matching TRBD1. Germline V gene sequence: CDR1 SGHRS, CDR2 YFSETQ. The junction had 12 bases not matched to a gene; V was cut back by 4 bases and J by 3 bases. CDR3 size: 16 residues. The CDR3 is CASSLKPDREDTEAFF. The DNA for the CDR3 is TGCGCCAGCAGCCTGAAACCCGACAGGGAAGACACTGAAGCTTTCTTT.

This chain connects TRBV27 to TRBJ2-5, with 7 positions matching TRBD1. The J call may be mistaken, given a closer DNA end match to TRBJ2-1. Germline-derived CDR1 and CDR2 are MNHEY and SMNVEV (reference sequence). The CDR3 runs to 16 residues. The CDR3 DNA sequence: TGTGCCAGCAGTTCTGACCCGACAGGGATGAGGAATGAGCAGTTCTTC. Translated: CASSSDPTGMRNEQFF.

Comment on this clonotype: This is likely a read error, given that the CDR3 carries no conserved phenylalanine or tryptophan at its end. The chain employs TRBV25-1 and TRBJ2-7, with no clear D. The germline V gene encodes CDR1 MGHDK and CDR2 SYGVNS. This CDR3 region has 14 residues. Trimming took off 3 bases at V and 2 bases at J, with 11 bases between the two ends. The CDR3 loop reads CASSDPGNPYEQYL. The CDR3 nucleotides are TGTGCCAGCAGTGATCCTGGAAATCCCTACGAGCAGTACTTG.

The V gene is TRBV18, the J gene TRBJ1-4; the D is unclear. Trimming left V 6 bases short and J 0 bases short, with 20 bases between. Per germline, CDR1 KGHSH and CDR2 LQKENI. The CDR3 consists of 18 residues. The CDR3 DNA sequence: TGTGCCAGCTCCCCAAGGTGGCACACCTTTGCAACTAATGAAAAACTGTTTTTT. Protein product: CASSPRWHTFATNEKLFF.

V usage is TRBV7-2 and J usage is TRBJ1-1; 7 bases agree with TRBD1. V shed 4 bases, J shed 9 bases, and the junction held 14 bases outside the gene matches. The V gene's germline CDR1 is SGHTA and CDR2 FQGNSA. The CDR3 spans 15 residues. DNA for the CDR3: TGTGCCAGCAGCTCGGACTACCGATGGGACAGACAAGCTTTCTTT. This sequence encodes CASSSDYRWDRQAFF.

This clonotype appeared once. The chain uses TRBV7-9 and TRBJ2-1; 7 bases line up with TRBD2. The germline V gene has CDR1 SEHNR and CDR2 FQNEAQ (reference sequence). V was clipped by 5 bases and J by 2 bases; unmatched bases: 9. CDR3 size: 16 residues. CDR3 sequence (DNA): TGTGCCAGCAGCCCCCCACTAGCGCCAGCCTACAATGAGCAGTTCTTC. Encoded protein: CASSPPLAPAYNEQFF.

The chain joins TRBV27 to TRBJ2-7; the match to TRBD1 covers 7 bases. The germline gives CDR1 MNHEY, CDR2 SMNVEV (reference sequence). CDR3 length equals 15 residues. V dropped 6 bases and J dropped 5; count of bases not matched to a gene: 13. CDR3 in DNA: TGTGCCAGCAGAATCACTGACAGGGTTTGGAACGAGCAGTACTTC. Translating it yields CASRITDRVWNEQYF.

As concerns this clonotype: A much larger clone differs by one base, so this may be a read error. The rearrangement uses TRBV14 and TRBJ2-5; possibly TRBD1 for D (5 bases). The J call may be incorrect, as the DNA end agrees better with TRBJ2-1. In germline, CDR1 is SGHDN, CDR2 FVKESK. This CDR3 spans 11 amino acids. CDR3 sequence: CASSPGYQQFF. CDR3 sequence (DNA): TGTGCCAGCAGCCCAGGGTATCAGCAGTTCTTC.